A single sample gave rise to the 29 T cell receptor beta chains below, sequenced in a study of CD8+CD57+ T cells in acquired aplastic anemia. Patients selected for sequencing had displayed CD8+CD57+ cell expansion by flow cytometry. The TCR beta profiling, which covered VDJ combination and CDR3 sequence, was carried out using genomic DNA as the template. TCRdb re-analysed the reads in MiXCR, keeping a single row per CDR3 protein. The table has about 270,000 distinct CDR3 sequences, 82% seen once. Sequenced: sorted CD4+, CD8+, or CD8+CD57+ T cells (not recorded which) from PBMCs. These receptor sequences come from a human donor with aplastic anemia.

This clonotype appeared a single time. A read error may produce the germline difference seen at one junction end. The gene calls are TRBV7-9 and TRBJ1-6; D uncertain. The CDR3 consists of 15 residues. The germline V gene encodes CDR1 SEHNR and CDR2 FQNEAQ (reference sequence). The CDR3 DNA reads TGTGCCAGCAGGCCAGGACTTTCGACGAATTCGCCCCTCCACTTT. Its protein product is CASRPGLSTNSPLHF.

The CDR3 protein is CASSSGALPETQYF. The CDR3 nucleotides are TGTGCCAGCAGCTCAGGTGCTCTTCCAGAGACCCAGTACTTC. The chain uses TRBV7-9 and TRBJ2-5; D gene uncertain. Germline V gene data show CDR1 as SEHNR and CDR2 as FQNEAQ (reference sequence). V lost 4 bases and J lost 4, with 13 bases in between. The CDR3 is made up of 14 amino acids.

The chain employs TRBV5-8 and TRBJ1-5, with D perhaps matching TRBD1 (5 bases). V was pared by 4 bases and J by 4 bases, with 15 bases between. The germline gives CDR1 SGHTS, CDR2 YDEGEE. The CDR3 consists of 15 residues. The CDR3 loop reads CASSVERAGNQPQHF. Written as DNA, the CDR3 is TGTGCCAGCAGCGTGGAGAGGGCAGGGAATCAGCCCCAGCATTTT.

The V call is TRBV2, the J call TRBJ2-6; tentatively, D is TRBD2 (5 bases). The CDR3 is made up of 16 amino acids. Germline V gene sequence: CDR1 SNHLY, CDR2 FYNNEI. Trimming removed 6 bases at V and 14 bases at J, with 26 bases between. The CDR3 DNA reads as TGTGCCAGCAGCGACGCGGGCACCTACACGCAGAACTTCCTGACTTTC. Residues: CASSDAGTYTQNFLTF. The variable domain in full, completed from reference TRBV2 and TRBJ2-6, reads EPEVTQTPSHQVTQMGQEVILRCVPISNHLYFYWYRQILGQKVEFLVSFYNNEISEKSEIFDDQFSVERPDGSNFTLKIRSTKLEDSAMYFCASSDAGTYTQNFLTFGAGSRLTVL.

The chain joins TRBV2 to TRBJ2-1, with a weak D call TRBD2 (6 bases). The germline V gene has CDR1 SNHLY and CDR2 FYNNEI. The CDR3 contains 15 residues. Trimming stripped 9 bases from V and 15 bases from J, with 30 bases between. The DNA of the CDR3 is TGTGCCAGTAGTATAGCTGGCGGGGCCTACACTGAGGCGTTCTTC. This encodes CASSIAGGAYTEAFF.

Comments on this clonotype: Germline and junction disagree at one end, which may indicate a read error. This sequence joins TRBV10-3 and TRBJ2-1; no firm D call. Looked up from germline, CDR1 is ENHRY and CDR2 is SYGVKD. The CDR3 runs 14 residues. Written as DNA, the CDR3 is TGTGCCAGCAGTGTGGGTAGAGGTCGGGCTACGCAGTTCTTT. It is translated as CASSVGRGRATQFF.

The rearrangement uses TRBV9 and TRBJ2-2, with D unresolved. This CDR3 is built from 11 residues. Germline-derived CDR1 and CDR2 are SGDLS and YYNGEE. Trimming pared 4 bases from V and 6 bases from J, leaving 4 bases between. CDR3 DNA: TGTGCCAGCAGCTGGGCCGGGGAGCTGTTTTTT. Amino acids: CASSWAGELFF.

The chain employs TRBV12-3 or TRBV12-4 and TRBJ1-6; D gene uncertain. The CDR3 runs to 16 residues. Trimming left V 6 bases short and J 15 bases short, with 27 bases between. CDR3 protein: CASSVTDPSDSRYLHF. The CDR3 DNA sequence: TGTGCCAGCAGCGTAACCGACCCCTCGGATTCCCGCTACCTCCACTTT.

This chain joins TRBV10-2 and TRBJ2-1, with D unresolved. Per the germline V gene, CDR1 is WSHSY and CDR2 is SAAADI. The CDR3 runs to 11 residues. V dropped 1 base and J dropped 7 bases, with 2 bases sitting between them. CDR3 nucleotides: TGCGCCAGCAGTGAGTGGAATGAGCAGTTCTTC. This codes for CASSEWNEQFF.

A note on this clonotype: A junction end diverges from the germline sequence, so it may reflect a read error. The chain uses TRBV2 and TRBJ2-1; D perhaps matches TRBD2 (5 bases). In germline, CDR1 is SNHLY, CDR2 FYNNEI. CDR3 length: 13 amino acids. For the CDR3, the DNA is TGTGCCAGCAGCTACGGGGTTACGGATACACAGTTCTTT. Translation: CASSYGVTDTQFF.

This clonotype was seen only once. At one of its ends the junction is not consistent with the germline gene, which may arise from a read error. The chain carries TRBV5-1 and TRBJ2-7; D is uncertain. This CDR3 contains 15 residues. Germline V gives CDR1 SGHRS, CDR2 YFSETQ. CDR3 coding DNA: TGTGCCAGTAGTGTGACACGGGTCCTCTCCTACGAGCAGTACTTC. Residues: CASSVTRVLSYEQYF.

The chain joins TRBV20-1 to TRBJ2-1; D possibly corresponds to TRBD1 (5 bases). The CDR3 runs to 15 residues. V lost 3 bases to trimming and J lost 2 bases, with 14 bases between them. CDR1 DFQATT and CDR2 SNEGSKA come from the germline V gene (reference sequence). The CDR3 DNA follows: TGCAGTGCTAGTATAGGGGATAGCCCCTACAATGAGCAGTTCTTC. Its translation is CSASIGDSPYNEQFF.

The V and J genes are TRBV5-4 and TRBJ2-3; D might be TRBD1 (6 bases). Looked up from germline, CDR1 is SGHNT and CDR2 is YYREEE (reference sequence). Trimming removed 4 bases at V and 2 bases at J, with 14 bases between. CDR3 length: 15 amino acids. DNA of the CDR3: TGTGCCAGCAGCCGCGGCCAGGGGCCCACAGATACGCAGTATTTT. Amino acids: CASSRGQGPTDTQYF.

Comment on this clonotype: This may be a read error, as it is one base from a much larger clone. The V gene is TRBV9, the J gene TRBJ2-5; maybe TRBD1 (5 bases). V lost 2 bases and J lost 11, with 22 bases in between. Germline-derived CDR1 and CDR2 are SGDLS and YYNGEE. The CDR3 runs 15 residues. DNA for the CDR3: TGTGCCAGCAGCGTCGACAGCGCCTCCTATAATTCACAGTACTTC. It codes for CASSVDSASYNSQYF.

This chain uses TRBV14 with TRBJ1-2, with D hard to call. The CDR3 runs 15 residues. The germline V gene encodes CDR1 SGHDN and CDR2 FVKESK. V lost 4 bases and J 12 bases, leaving 24 bases between the germline ends. The CDR3 here is CASSLKLSTYMNNTF. CDR3 nucleotide sequence: TGTGCCAGCAGCCTAAAGCTGAGTACCTATATGAACAACACCTTC. The variable domain in full, with the rest retrieved from reference TRBV14 and TRBJ1-2, is EAGVTQFPSHSVIEKGQTVTLRCDPISGHDNLYWYRRVMGKEIKFLLHFVKESKQDESGMPNNRFLAERTGGTYSTLKVQPAELEDSGVYFCASSLKLSTYMNNTFGSGTRLTVV.

The rearrangement uses TRBV7-8 and TRBJ2-7; the match to TRBD2 covers 7 bases. Looked up from germline, CDR1 is SGHVS and CDR2 is FQNEAQ. CDR3 length: 18 amino acids. Losses at the gene ends were 2 bases for V and 1 base for J; bases not matched to a gene: 14. Here the CDR3 reads CASSLPGGPAAQSYEQYV. DNA of the CDR3: TGTGCCAGCAGCTTACCGGGAGGTCCCGCTGCGCAGTCCTACGAGCAGTACGTC.

The chain joins TRBV9 to TRBJ1-6, with 7 bases aligning to TRBD1. The ends lost 5 bases at V and 15 bases at J; junction bases unmatched: 14. The germline gives CDR1 SGDLS, CDR2 YYNGEE. The CDR3 consists of 14 residues. The CDR3 spells CASRSERGHSLLHF. CDR3 nucleotides: TGTGCCAGCAGATCGGAGAGGGGGCATTCTCTCCTCCACTTT.

The chain couples TRBV7-8 to TRBJ2-7; 9 bases line up with TRBD2. The CDR3 is 15 amino acids. Germline V CDR1 and CDR2: SGHVS, FQNEAQ. In DNA form, the CDR3 reads TGTGCCAGCAGCTTTCTAGCGGGAACGACATACCAGCAGTATGTC. Amino acid sequence: CASSFLAGTTYQQYV.

This chain links TRBV7-9 with TRBJ1-6; no reliable D call. Trimming stripped 3 bases from V and 14 bases from J, with 23 bases between. This CDR3 is built from 16 residues. The germline CDR1 and CDR2 sequences are SEHNR and FQNEAQ (reference sequence). The CDR3 nucleotides read TGTGCCAGCAGCTTGCAGCCAGACGGCTATAACTTATCCCTCCACTTT. It specifies CASSLQPDGYNLSLHF.

Details on this clonotype: A junction end diverges from the germline sequence, so it may reflect a read error. The chain links TRBV9 to TRBJ2-3; 8 bases are shared with TRBD1. Gene TRBJ1-5 matches the end of the DNA better, so the J call may be wrong. The germline gives CDR1 SGDLS, CDR2 YYNGEE. CDR3 size: 16 residues. Here the CDR3 reads CASSVGHGTGNQAQHF. The CDR3 DNA follows: TGTGCCAGCAGCGTAGGCCACGGGACAGGCAATCAGGCCCAGCATTTT.

The chain recombines TRBV29-1 with TRBJ2-7; no definite D call. Trimming stripped 6 bases from V and 0 bases from J, with 9 bases between. Germline CDR1 SQVTM, CDR2 ANQGSEA. This CDR3 has 12 amino acids. The CDR3 DNA is TGCAGCGTGGCGGTTCTCTCCTACGAGCAGTACTTC. This codes for CSVAVLSYEQYF.

Only a few counts were recorded for this clonotype. The junction shows a germline mismatch at one end, possibly a read error. The genes are TRBV15 and TRBJ2-5; tentatively, D is TRBD1 (6 bases). Germline V gene data show CDR1 as LNHNV and CDR2 as YYDKDF (reference sequence). There are 15 residues in the CDR3. The CDR3, as DNA: TGTGCCAGCAGCTTAGCTAACGGGACAAGAGAGACCCAGTACTTC. Translation: CASSLANGTRETQYF.

On this clonotype: One end of the junction fails to match germline, which may point to a read error. The rearrangement uses TRBV7-2 and TRBJ2-3; 9 bases agree with TRBD1. The germline gives CDR1 SGHTA, CDR2 FQGNSA. CDR3 length: 14 residues. The CDR3 region has the DNA TGTGCCAGCAGCAATGGACAGGGGTCTCAAGAGACCCATTTT. Protein product: CASSNGQGSQETHF.

The chain uses TRBV7-9 and TRBJ2-7; 9 bases map to TRBD2. The germline V gene encodes CDR1 SEHNR and CDR2 FQNEAQ (reference sequence). The CDR3 extends over 14 amino acids. The DNA for the CDR3 is TGTGCCAGCAGCTTTGGAAGAAGCGGGGGGAAGGATGACGTC. Its translation: CASSFGRSGGKDDV.

This chain joins TRBV7-9 and TRBJ2-1; 9 bases map to TRBD2. Germline V gives CDR1 SEHNR, CDR2 FQNEAQ (reference sequence). The CDR3 spans 16 residues. The V gene end was trimmed by 3 bases and the J gene end by 13 bases; junction bases not matched to a gene: 16. The CDR3 DNA reads TGTGCCAGCAGCTTTCAAAGAACCGGCGGGAGGGCTGACCAGTTCTTC. It encodes CASSFQRTGGRADQFF.

J is TRBJ2-3 and V is TRBV7-3, with D perhaps being TRBD1 or TRBD2 (6 bases each). The CDR3 runs to 14 residues. Germline V gene sequence: CDR1 SGHTA, CDR2 FQGTGA. The V gene lost 8 bases and the J gene lost 10 bases, with 22 bases spanning the gap. The DNA of the CDR3 is TGTGCCAGCGGGGACGGGGGCACCGCTGATCCGCAGTATTTT. Its translation is CASGDGGTADPQYF.

This clonotype appeared a single time. The CDR3 spells CSVGQVTEAFF. CDR3 DNA sequence: TGCAGCGTTGGGCAAGTCACTGAAGCTTTCTTT. V usage is TRBV29-1 and J usage is TRBJ1-1, with D hard to call. The CDR3 is made up of 11 amino acids. CDR1 and CDR2 (germline): SQVTM, ANQGSEA. Trimming removed 4 bases from V and 4 bases from J, with 7 bases in between.

A word on this clonotype: Given the absence of the conserved phenylalanine or tryptophan at the CDR3 end, a read error is likely. The limits of the CDR3 on the DNA are not certain, so only TCRdb's listed CDR3 is given. The chain couples TRBV7-9 to TRBJ2-3. The CDR3 sequence runs 13 residues, both termini included. Looked up from germline, CDR1 is SEHNR and CDR2 is FQNEAQ (reference sequence). The CDR3 reads CASSDRSSDTKDL.

As concerns this clonotype: No conserved phenylalanine or tryptophan ends this CDR3, so it is likely a read error. No DNA is shown, since the ends of the CDR3 on it are uncertain; the CDR3 is the one TCRdb lists. V and J are TRBV9 and TRBJ2-3. The CDR3 is 13 amino acids long, termini counted. Per the germline V gene, CDR1 is SGDLS and CDR2 is YYNGEE. The CDR3 loop reads CASSYQRRGRSYV.